Listed here are 9 T cell receptor beta chains from one sample, sequenced in a study of CD8 T cells in ankylosing spondylitis. MiXCR, run by TCRdb on the 5' RACE reads, gives a single entry per CDR3 protein. The table includes about 240,000 distinct CDR3 sequences, roughly 10% detected once. Sequencing used blood, either unsorted or a sorted T cell fraction (not recorded which). The receptors were gathered from a male donor with ankylosing spondylitis or in good health (not recorded which).

This clonotype showed up many times. This rearrangement joins TRBV5-1 to TRBJ2-3, with D possibly being TRBD2 (6 bases). The CDR3 is 17 amino acids. The V end lost 1 base, the J end lost 2 bases, and 17 bases lay between the germline ends. CDR1 is SGHRS and CDR2 is YFSETQ in the germline V gene. The CDR3: CASSLPEGGVFTDTQYF. Written as DNA, the CDR3 is TGCGCCAGCAGCTTGCCCGAGGGAGGAGTTTTCACAGATACGCAGTATTTT.

This clonotype was picked up many times. This chain joins TRBV4-2 and TRBJ2-5; D remains ambiguous. Trimming left V 0 bases short and J 5 bases short, with 10 bases between. This CDR3 has 14 amino acids. The germline V gene has CDR1 LGHNA and CDR2 YNFKEQ. CDR3 DNA: TGTGCCAGCAGCCAAGATAACAGAGAGGAGACCCAGTACTTC. Translated: CASSQDNREETQYF.

This clonotype was recorded at least ten times. This sequence joins TRBV5-1 and TRBJ1-1; D is possibly TRBD1 (5 bases). Germline CDR1 is SGHRS and CDR2 is YFSETQ. This CDR3 has 16 amino acids. Trimming cost V 1 base and J 4 bases, with 17 bases left between them. CDR3 amino acids: CASSLFESGQGTEAFF. DNA of the CDR3: TGCGCCAGCAGCTTGTTTGAGTCAGGGCAAGGCACTGAAGCTTTCTTT.

This clonotype was observed many times. The chain couples TRBV9 to TRBJ2-3, with a weak D call TRBD2 (5 bases). The V end was cut by 2 bases, the J end by 0 bases, with 13 bases between. CDR3 length: 16 amino acids. CDR1 SGDLS and CDR2 YYNGEE come from the germline V gene. The CDR3 here is CASSVQSGPSTDTQYF. CDR3 bases: TGTGCCAGCAGCGTCCAGAGCGGACCTAGCACAGATACGCAGTATTTT.

In its sample, this clonotype was seen many times. The V gene is TRBV7-8, the J gene TRBJ2-7; no reliable D call. V shed 1 base and J shed 5 bases, with 9 bases lying between them. This CDR3 comprises 13 residues. Germline-derived CDR1 and CDR2 are SGHVS and FQNEAQ. The CDR3 loop reads CASSLGNYDEQYF. The CDR3 DNA reads as TGTGCCAGCAGCTTAGGAAATTATGACGAGCAGTACTTC.

This clonotype was observed at least ten times. The gene calls are TRBV20-1 and TRBJ2-1, with TRBD2 identical over 9 bases. The CDR3 has 14 residues. The ends lost 3 bases at V and 8 bases at J; junction bases unmatched: 8. Germline V lookup: CDR1 DFQATT, CDR2 SNEGSKA (reference sequence). The CDR3, as DNA: TGCAGTGCTAGCATGGCGGGGGGGGGATATGAGCAGTTCTTC. Its protein product is CSASMAGGGYEQFF.

This sequence joins TRBV29-1 and TRBJ2-1; a weak D match, TRBD1 (6 bases). CDR3 length: 15 residues. Germline assignment: CDR1 SQVTM and CDR2 ANQGSEA. V dropped 4 bases and J dropped 0 bases, with 13 bases sitting between them. CDR3 bases: TGCAGCGTTGCCGGGACAACGAGCTCCTACAATGAGCAGTTCTTC. Its translation is CSVAGTTSSYNEQFF.

This clonotype was counted a few times. The chain is built from TRBV15 and TRBJ1-3; D remains ambiguous. Trimming left V 2 bases short and J 4 bases short, with 18 bases between. The CDR3 has 17 residues. Germline V gives CDR1 LNHNV, CDR2 YYDKDF (reference sequence). The CDR3 sequence is CATSRSPRLWNGNTIYF. The CDR3 nucleotides are TGTGCCACCAGCAGATCCCCGCGCTTGTGGAACGGAAACACCATATATTTT.

The table lists this clonotype with a few counts. The CDR3 is CASSKNTENYGYTF. The CDR3, as DNA: TGTGCCAGCAGCAAGAATACAGAAAACTATGGCTACACCTTC. The V call is TRBV7-9, the J call TRBJ1-2; D unresolved. The ends were cut back, 5 bases at V and 2 bases at J, with 12 bases in the middle. CDR1 and CDR2 (germline): SEHNR, FQNEAQ (reference sequence). The CDR3 covers 14 residues.